A selection of T cell receptor beta chains follows, all from one sample in a study of blood T cell repertoires in COVID-19. Method: immunoSEQ multiplex PCR; TCRdb's copy keeps in-frame clones and lacks some. The repertoire holds some 260,000 clones, with roughly 91% as singletons. Sequenced material: PBMCs or T cells enriched from blood (not recorded which). The receptors originated from a man between 35 and 55 years old who had recovered from COVID-19. Each CDR3 is given with its conserved first and last residue. The D gene is left open where the match is weak. Clone size is stated in some rows and not others, as once, few, many or a class when expanded.

-,TRBJ1-1,-,TRBV7-8,CASSLWGRDQAFF,TGTGCCAGCAGCTTATGGGGCAGAGACCAAGCTTTCTTT
TRBD1,TRBJ2-2,-,TRBV4-1,CASSQDLGGGTGELFF,TGCGCCAGCAGCCAAGATTTAGGGGGCGGGACCGGGGAGCTGTTTTTT
-,TRBJ1-5,-,TRBV2,CASSVLTGNQPQHF,TGTGCCAGCAGTGTTCTGACAGGCAATCAGCCCCAGCATTTT
-,TRBJ1-3,-,TRBV3-1/TRBV3-2,CASSLPLAGTGNTIYF,TGTGCCAGCAGCCTACCTCTTGCGGGGACTGGAAACACCATATATTTT
TRBD1,TRBJ2-7,-,TRBV28,CASSWGQGAYEQYF,TGTGCCAGCAGTTGGGGGCAGGGGGCGTACGAGCAGTACTTC
-,TRBJ1-1,few,TRBV29-1,CSVKGIDTEAFF,TGCAGCGTTAAGGGGATTGACACTGAAGCTTTCTTT
-,TRBJ1-4,-,TRBV7-9,CASSLGNRRGNEKLFF,TGTGCCAGCAGCTTAGGGAACAGGAGAGGCAATGAAAAACTGTTTTTT
-,TRBJ1-1,-,TRBV29-1,CSVVTGVTEAFF,TGCAGCGTTGTGACAGGAGTCACTGAAGCTTTCTTT
-,TRBJ1-5,-,TRBV6-6,CASSPDSFNQPQHF,TGTGCCAGCAGTCCTGACAGTTTCAATCAGCCCCAGCATTTT
-,TRBJ2-1,-,TRBV14,CASSQSRGYYNEQFF,TGTGCCAGCAGCCAAAGCCGGGGGTACTACAATGAGCAGTTCTTC
-,TRBJ1-2,-,TRBV3-1/TRBV3-2,CASSQGPIYGYTF,TGTGCCAGCAGCCAAGGGCCGATCTATGGCTACACCTTC
TRBD1,TRBJ2-2,-,TRBV27,CASSLDGQGSTGELFF,TGTGCCAGCAGTTTAGACGGACAGGGAAGCACCGGGGAGCTGTTTTTT
-,TRBJ2-5,-,TRBV27,CASSLAGVGTQYF,TGTGCCAGCAGTTTAGCCGGAGTCGGGACCCAGTACTTC
TRBD1,TRBJ1-4,-,TRBV7-9,CASSFYLFTKGQENEKLFF,TGTGCCAGCAGCTTCTATCTTTTTACGAAGGGACAGGAAAATGAAAAACTGTTTTTT
TRBD1,TRBJ1-3,few,TRBV6-4,CASNRGRLGNTIYF,TGTGCCAGTAACAGGGGGAGGTTAGGAAACACCATATATTTT
TRBD1,TRBJ1-5,-,TRBV6-1,CASSDRTGFDQPQHF,TGTGCCAGCAGTGATCGGACAGGGTTTGATCAGCCCCAGCATTTT
-,TRBJ2-2,once,TRBV7-2,CASQGTYTGELFF,TGTGCCAGCCAGGGGACATACACCGGGGAGCTGTTTTTT
TRBD2,TRBJ2-7,-,TRBV19,CASSPREGASYEQYF,TGTGCCAGTAGTCCCCGGGAGGGCGCATCTTACGAGCAGTACTTC
TRBD2,TRBJ2-7,-,TRBV19,CASSVGTSETYEQYF,TGTGCCAGTAGTGTAGGGACTAGCGAAACCTACGAGCAGTACTTC
-,TRBJ2-7,-,TRBV14,CASSQVGTRITRQYF,TGTGCCAGCAGCCAAGTGGGGACAAGGATTACGAGGCAGTACTTC
TRBD1,TRBJ1-4,-,TRBV7-9,CASSLGDRVAEKLFF,TGTGCCAGCAGCTTAGGAGACAGGGTCGCGGAAAAACTGTTTTTT
-,TRBJ2-7,-,TRBV6-5,CASSNPEVAVREQYF,TGTGCCAGCAGCAACCCCGAGGTGGCAGTCCGCGAGCAGTACTTC